This T cell receptor beta chain was documented in a study of T cell responses to AZD1222 COVID-19 vaccine. The data were produced by immunoSEQ multiplex PCR, yet TCRdb's version contains in-frame clones alone and is incomplete. The profile shows roughly 130,000 clones, around 90% of them singletons. With respect to this clone: Antigen: not known.

Study conclusions and caveats: Unmutated variant regions reportedly attract nearly half of all spike-specific TCRs.

Germline CDR1 LGHDT, CDR2 YNNKEL (reference sequence). V lost 1 base to trimming and J lost 8 bases; unmatched junction nucleotides: 7. This CDR3 is 14 amino acids long. The clonotype originates from an adult in good health. V gene TRBV3-1 (or the pseudogene TRBV3-2) combines with J gene TRBJ1-2; 7 positions match TRBD1. The starting material was peripheral blood, obtained on day 0 of AZD1222 vaccination. The CDR3 nucleotides read TGTGCCAGCAGCCAAGGGGGAGGGGGCCACGGCTACACCTTC. Translated, it gives CASSQGGGGHGYTF.